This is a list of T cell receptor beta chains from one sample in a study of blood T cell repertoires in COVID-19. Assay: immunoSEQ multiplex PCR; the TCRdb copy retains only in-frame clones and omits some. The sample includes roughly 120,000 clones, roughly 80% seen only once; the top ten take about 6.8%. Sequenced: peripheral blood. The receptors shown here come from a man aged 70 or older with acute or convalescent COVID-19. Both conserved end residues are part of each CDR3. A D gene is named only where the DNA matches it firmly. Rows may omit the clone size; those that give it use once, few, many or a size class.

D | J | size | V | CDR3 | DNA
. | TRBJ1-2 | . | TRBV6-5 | CASSYSAGGAGYGYTF | TGTGCCAGCAGTTACTCTGCGGGGGGCGCGGGCTATGGCTACACCTTC
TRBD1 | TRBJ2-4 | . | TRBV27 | CASSLSSGTGRNIQYF | TGTGCCAGCAGTTTATCGTCCGGGACAGGGAGAAACATTCAGTACTTC
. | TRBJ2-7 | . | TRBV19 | CASSMGRGYEQYF | TGTGCCAGTAGTATGGGCAGGGGATACGAGCAGTACTTC
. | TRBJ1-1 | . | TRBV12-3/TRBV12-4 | CASSSRVEAFF | TGTGCCAGCAGTTCCCGGGTGGAAGCTTTCTTT
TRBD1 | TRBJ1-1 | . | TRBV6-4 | CASRLTGDTEAFF | TGTGCCAGCAGACTAACAGGGGACACTGAAGCTTTCTTT
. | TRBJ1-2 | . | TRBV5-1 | CASSFGGMVGYGYTF | TGCGCCAGCAGCTTCGGGGGAATGGTTGGATATGGCTACACCTTC
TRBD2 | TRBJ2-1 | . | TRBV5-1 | CASSFAGGDYNEQFF | TGCGCCAGCAGCTTCGCGGGAGGGGACTACAATGAGCAGTTCTTC
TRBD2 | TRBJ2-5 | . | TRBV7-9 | CASSSGKLAGGLETQYF | TGTGCCAGCAGCTCCGGAAAACTAGCGGGAGGCTTGGAGACCCAGTACTTC
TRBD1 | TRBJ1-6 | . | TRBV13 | CASSLGLQGNSPLHF | TGTGCCAGCAGCTTAGGATTACAGGGGAATTCACCCCTCCACTTT
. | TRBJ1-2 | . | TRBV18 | CASSRGRGIAPNYGYTF | TGTGCCAGCTCACGTGGGCGGGGGATCGCTCCAAACTATGGCTACACCTTC
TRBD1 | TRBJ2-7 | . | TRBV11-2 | CASSLEGQDGEQYF | TGTGCCAGCAGCTTAGAGGGACAGGACGGTGAGCAGTACTTC
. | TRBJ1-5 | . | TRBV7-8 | CASSSKTASQPQHF | TGTGCCAGCAGCTCGAAGACAGCCTCTCAGCCCCAGCATTTT
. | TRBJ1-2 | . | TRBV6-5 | CASTFTRDTYGYTF | TGTGCCAGCACCTTTACCCGCGACACCTATGGCTACACCTTC
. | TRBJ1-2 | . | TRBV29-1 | CSALATPQVYGYTF | TGCAGCGCCCTCGCGACCCCCCAGGTCTATGGCTACACCTTC
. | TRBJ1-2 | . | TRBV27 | CASSLTGSYGYTF | TGTGCCAGCAGTTTGACGGGATCTTATGGCTACACCTTC
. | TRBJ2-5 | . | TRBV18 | CASSPPGDGETQYF | TGTGCCAGCTCACCACCAGGGGATGGAGAGACCCAGTACTTC
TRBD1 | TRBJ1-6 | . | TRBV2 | CASSGGQGGGSPLHF | TGTGCCAGCAGCGGGGGACAGGGGGGCGGATCACCCCTCCACTTT
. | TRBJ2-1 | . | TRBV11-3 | CASSLAGARQYNEQFF | TGTGCCAGCAGCTTAGCGGGAGCGCGACAATACAATGAGCAGTTCTTC
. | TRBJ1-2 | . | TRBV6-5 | CASSIGGTHYGYTF | TGTGCCAGCAGCATAGGCGGGACTCACTATGGCTACACCTTC
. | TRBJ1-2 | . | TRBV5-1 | CASSLRQEGYTF | TGCGCCAGCAGCTTGCGTCAGGAAGGCTACACCTTC
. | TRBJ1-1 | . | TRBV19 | CASTPNRVNTEAFF | TGTGCCAGTACCCCGAACAGGGTGAACACTGAAGCTTTCTTT
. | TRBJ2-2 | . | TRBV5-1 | CATQKGYQGGELFF | TGCGCCACCCAAAAGGGCTACCAGGGCGGGGAGCTGTTTTTT
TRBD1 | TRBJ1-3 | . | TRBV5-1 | CASSLEPRTGEAAGNTIYF | TGCGCCAGCAGCTTGGAGCCCAGGACAGGGGAGGCGGCTGGAAACACCATATATTTT
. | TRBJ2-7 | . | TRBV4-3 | CASSQAFQESYEQYF | TGCGCCAGCAGCCAAGCATTTCAGGAATCCTACGAGCAGTACTTC
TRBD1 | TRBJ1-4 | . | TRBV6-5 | CASRLTGLNEKLFF | TGTGCCAGCAGACTGACAGGGCTCAATGAAAAACTGTTTTTT
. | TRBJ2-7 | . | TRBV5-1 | CASSPRGGRAYEQYF | TGCGCCAGCAGCCCACGAGGGGGTAGGGCCTACGAGCAGTACTTC
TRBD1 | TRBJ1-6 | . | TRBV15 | CATSRDDREDSPLHF | TGTGCCACCAGCAGAGACGACAGGGAGGATTCACCCCTCCACTTT
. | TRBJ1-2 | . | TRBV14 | CASSQDQAGFYGYTF | TGTGCCAGCAGCCAAGATCAGGCAGGGTTCTATGGCTACACCTTC
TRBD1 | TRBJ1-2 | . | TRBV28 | CASSLSGQEWGHYGYTF | TGTGCCAGCAGTTTAAGCGGACAGGAATGGGGCCACTATGGCTACACCTTC
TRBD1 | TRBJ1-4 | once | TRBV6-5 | CASRSDRGFEKLFF | TGTGCCAGCAGGTCGGACAGGGGTTTTGAAAAACTGTTTTTT
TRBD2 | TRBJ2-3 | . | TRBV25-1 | CASSPSGVSTDTQYF | TGTGCCAGCTCACCTAGCGGGGTGAGCACAGATACGCAGTATTTT